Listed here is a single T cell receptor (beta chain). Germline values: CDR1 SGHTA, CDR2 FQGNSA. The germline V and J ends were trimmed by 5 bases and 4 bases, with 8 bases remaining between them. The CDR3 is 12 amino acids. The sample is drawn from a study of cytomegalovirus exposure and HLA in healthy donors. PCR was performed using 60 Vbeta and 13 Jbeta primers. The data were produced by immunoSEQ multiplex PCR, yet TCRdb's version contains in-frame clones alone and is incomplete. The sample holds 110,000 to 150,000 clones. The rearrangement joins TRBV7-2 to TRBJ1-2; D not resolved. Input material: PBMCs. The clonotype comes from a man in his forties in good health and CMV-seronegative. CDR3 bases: TGTGCCAGCAGCCCAGGAGGCTATGGCTACACCTTC. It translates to CASSPGGYGYTF.